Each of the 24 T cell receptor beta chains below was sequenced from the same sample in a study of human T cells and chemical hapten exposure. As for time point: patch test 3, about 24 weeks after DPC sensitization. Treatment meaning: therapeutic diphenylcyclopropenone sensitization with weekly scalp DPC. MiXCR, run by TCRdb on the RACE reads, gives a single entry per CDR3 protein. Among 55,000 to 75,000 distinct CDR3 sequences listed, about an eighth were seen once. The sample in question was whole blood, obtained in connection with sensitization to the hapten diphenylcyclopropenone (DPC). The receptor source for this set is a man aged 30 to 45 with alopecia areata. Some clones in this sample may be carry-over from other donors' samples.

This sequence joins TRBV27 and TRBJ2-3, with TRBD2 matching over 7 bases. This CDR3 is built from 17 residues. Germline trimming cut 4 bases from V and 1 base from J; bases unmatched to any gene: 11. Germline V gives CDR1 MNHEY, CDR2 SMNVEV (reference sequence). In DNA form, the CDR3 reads TGTGCCAGCAGTTCCCCACTAGGACTAGGGGGCACAGATACGCAGTATTTT. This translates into CASSSPLGLGGTDTQYF.

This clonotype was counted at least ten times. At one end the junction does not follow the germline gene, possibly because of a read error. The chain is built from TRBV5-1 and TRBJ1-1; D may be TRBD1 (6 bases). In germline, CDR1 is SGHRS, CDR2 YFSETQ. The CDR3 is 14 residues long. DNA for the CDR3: TGCGCCAGCAGCTTGACAGGGTTGAACACTGAAGTTTTCTTT. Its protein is CASSLTGLNTEVFF.

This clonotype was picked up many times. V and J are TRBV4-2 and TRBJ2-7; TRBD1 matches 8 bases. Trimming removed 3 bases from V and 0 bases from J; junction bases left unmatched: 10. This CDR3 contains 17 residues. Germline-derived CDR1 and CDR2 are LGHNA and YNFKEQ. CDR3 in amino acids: CASSHAGQGLSSYEQYF. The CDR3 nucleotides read TGTGCCAGCAGCCATGCAGGACAGGGACTGAGCTCCTACGAGCAGTACTTC.

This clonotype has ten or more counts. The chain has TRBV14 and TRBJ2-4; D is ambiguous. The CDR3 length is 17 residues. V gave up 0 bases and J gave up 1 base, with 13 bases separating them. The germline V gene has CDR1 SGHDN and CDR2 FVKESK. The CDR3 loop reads CASSQDLGISAKNIQYF. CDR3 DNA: TGTGCCAGCAGCCAAGATCTAGGCATTTCGGCCAAAAACATTCAGTACTTC.

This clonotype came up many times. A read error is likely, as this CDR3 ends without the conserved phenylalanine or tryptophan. This CDR3 reads CSANPRGWGMNTEAFL. As DNA, the CDR3 is TGCAGCGCAAACCCCCGGGGTTGGGGGATGAACACTGAAGCTTTCCTT. This rearrangement joins TRBV29-1 to TRBJ1-1; a possible D gene is TRBD1 (5 bases). The CDR3 has 16 residues. Between the trimmed V and J ends, which lost 7 bases and 0 bases, there was a span of 21 bases. Germline CDR1 is SQVTM and CDR2 is ANQGSEA.

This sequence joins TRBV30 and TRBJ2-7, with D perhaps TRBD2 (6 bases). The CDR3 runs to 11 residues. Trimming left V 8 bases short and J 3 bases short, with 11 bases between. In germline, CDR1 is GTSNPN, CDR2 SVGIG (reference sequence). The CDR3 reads CAGAGGYEQYF. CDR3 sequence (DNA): TGTGCCGGCGCCGGGGGCTACGAGCAGTACTTC.

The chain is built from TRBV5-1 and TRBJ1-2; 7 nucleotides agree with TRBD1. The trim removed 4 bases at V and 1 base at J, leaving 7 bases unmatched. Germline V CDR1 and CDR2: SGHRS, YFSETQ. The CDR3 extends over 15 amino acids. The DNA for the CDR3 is TGCGCCAGCAGCGAAAACAGGGGACATAACTATGGCTACACCTTC. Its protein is CASSENRGHNYGYTF.

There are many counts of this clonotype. In nucleotides, the CDR3 is TGCAGCGTTGAAAACCGACTAGCGTCGAGCACAGATACGCAGTATTTT. Its protein product is CSVENRLASSTDTQYF. The genes are TRBV29-1 and TRBJ2-3; 8 bases map to TRBD2. CDR3 size: 16 residues. Germline V lookup: CDR1 SQVTM, CDR2 ANQGSEA. Losses at the gene ends were 2 bases for V and 0 bases for J; bases not matched to a gene: 7.

CDR3 coding DNA: TGCGCCAGCAGGGACGAGTACACTGAAGCTTTCTTT. It codes for CASRDEYTEAFF. The rearrangement uses TRBV4-3 and TRBJ1-1; D not resolved. Per germline, CDR1 LGHNA and CDR2 YSLEER. V dropped 6 bases and J dropped 3 bases, with 8 bases sitting between them. This CDR3 contains 12 residues.

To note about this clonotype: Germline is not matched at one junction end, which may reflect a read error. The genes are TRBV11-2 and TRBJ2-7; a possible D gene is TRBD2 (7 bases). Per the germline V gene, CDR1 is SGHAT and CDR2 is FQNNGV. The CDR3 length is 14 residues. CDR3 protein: CANSSTGGLYEQYF. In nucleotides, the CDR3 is TGTGCCAACAGCTCAACGGGGGGCCTCTACGAGCAGTACTTC.

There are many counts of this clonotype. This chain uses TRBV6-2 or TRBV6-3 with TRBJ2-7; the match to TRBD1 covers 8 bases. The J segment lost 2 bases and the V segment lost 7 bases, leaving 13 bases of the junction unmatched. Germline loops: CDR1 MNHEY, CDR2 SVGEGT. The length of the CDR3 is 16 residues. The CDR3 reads CASNGIGTGGAYEQYF. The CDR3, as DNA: TGTGCCAGCAACGGAATCGGGACAGGTGGAGCCTACGAGCAGTACTTC.

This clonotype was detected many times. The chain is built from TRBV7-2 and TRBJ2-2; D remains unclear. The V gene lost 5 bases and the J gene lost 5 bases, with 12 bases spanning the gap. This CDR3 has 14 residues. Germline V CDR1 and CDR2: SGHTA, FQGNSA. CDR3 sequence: CASSPRNPTGELFF. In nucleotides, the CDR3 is TGTGCCAGCAGCCCACGGAATCCGACCGGGGAGCTGTTTTTT.

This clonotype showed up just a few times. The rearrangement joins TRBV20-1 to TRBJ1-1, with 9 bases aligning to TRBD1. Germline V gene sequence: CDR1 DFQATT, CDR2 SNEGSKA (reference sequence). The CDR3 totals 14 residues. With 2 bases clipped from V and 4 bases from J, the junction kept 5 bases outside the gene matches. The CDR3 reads CSARRTGAGTEAFF. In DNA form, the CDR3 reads TGCAGTGCTAGACGGACAGGGGCGGGCACTGAAGCTTTCTTT.

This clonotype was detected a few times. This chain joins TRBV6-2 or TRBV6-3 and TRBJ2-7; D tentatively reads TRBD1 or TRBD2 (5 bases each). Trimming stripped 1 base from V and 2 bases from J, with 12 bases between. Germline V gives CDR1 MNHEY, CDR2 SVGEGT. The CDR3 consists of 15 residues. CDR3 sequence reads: CASSYLGRETYEQYF. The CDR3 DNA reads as TGTGCCAGCAGTTACTTGGGACGGGAAACCTACGAGCAGTACTTC.

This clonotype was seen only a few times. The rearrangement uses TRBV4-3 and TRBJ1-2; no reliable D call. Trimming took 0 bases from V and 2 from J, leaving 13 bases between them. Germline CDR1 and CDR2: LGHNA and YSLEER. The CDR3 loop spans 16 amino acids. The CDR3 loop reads CASSQERRRQNYGYTF. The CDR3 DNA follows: TGCGCCAGCAGCCAAGAAAGAAGGCGGCAGAACTATGGCTACACCTTC.

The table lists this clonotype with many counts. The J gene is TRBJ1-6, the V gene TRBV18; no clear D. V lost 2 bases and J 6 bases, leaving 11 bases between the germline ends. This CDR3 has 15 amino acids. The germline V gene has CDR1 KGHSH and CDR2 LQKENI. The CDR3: CASSPTELRNSPLHF. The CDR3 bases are TGTGCCAGCTCACCAACTGAGTTACGTAATTCACCCCTCCACTTT.

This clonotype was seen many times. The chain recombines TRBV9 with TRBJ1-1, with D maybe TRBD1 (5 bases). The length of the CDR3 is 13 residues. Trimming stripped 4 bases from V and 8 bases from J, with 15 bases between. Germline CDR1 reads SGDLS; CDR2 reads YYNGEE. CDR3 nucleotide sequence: TGTGCCAGCAGCATTGACAGAAGATCGGAAGCTTTCTTT. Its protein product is CASSIDRRSEAFF.

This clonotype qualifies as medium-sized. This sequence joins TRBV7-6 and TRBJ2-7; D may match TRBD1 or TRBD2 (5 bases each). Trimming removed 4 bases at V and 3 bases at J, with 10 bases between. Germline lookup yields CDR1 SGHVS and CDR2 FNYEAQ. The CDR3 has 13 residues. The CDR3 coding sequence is TGTGCCAGCAGCTCCGGGACGGACTACGAGCAGTACTTC. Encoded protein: CASSSGTDYEQYF.

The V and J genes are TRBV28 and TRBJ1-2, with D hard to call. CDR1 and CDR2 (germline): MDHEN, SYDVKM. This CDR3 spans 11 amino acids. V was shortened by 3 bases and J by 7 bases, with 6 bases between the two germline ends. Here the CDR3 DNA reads TGTGCCAGCAGTTTTCAGCGTGGCTACACCTTC. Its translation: CASSFQRGYTF.

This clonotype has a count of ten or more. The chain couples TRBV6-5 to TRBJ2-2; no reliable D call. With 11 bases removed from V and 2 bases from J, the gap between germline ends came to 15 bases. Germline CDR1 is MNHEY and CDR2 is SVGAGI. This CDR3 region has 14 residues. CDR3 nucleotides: TGTGCCGGAAGGACGACACCAAACACCGGGGAGCTGTTTTTT. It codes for CAGRTTPNTGELFF.

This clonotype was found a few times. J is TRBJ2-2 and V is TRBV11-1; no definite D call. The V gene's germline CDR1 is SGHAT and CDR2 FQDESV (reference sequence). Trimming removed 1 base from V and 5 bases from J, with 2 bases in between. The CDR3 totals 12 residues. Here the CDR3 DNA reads TGTGCCAGCAGCTTAGAGACCGGGGAGCTGTTTTTT. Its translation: CASSLETGELFF.

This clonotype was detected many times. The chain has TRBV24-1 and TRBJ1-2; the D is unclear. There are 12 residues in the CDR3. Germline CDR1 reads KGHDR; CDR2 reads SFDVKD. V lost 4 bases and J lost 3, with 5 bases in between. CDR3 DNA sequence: TGTGCCACCAGTGACCCCGACTATGGCTACACCTTC. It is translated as CATSDPDYGYTF.

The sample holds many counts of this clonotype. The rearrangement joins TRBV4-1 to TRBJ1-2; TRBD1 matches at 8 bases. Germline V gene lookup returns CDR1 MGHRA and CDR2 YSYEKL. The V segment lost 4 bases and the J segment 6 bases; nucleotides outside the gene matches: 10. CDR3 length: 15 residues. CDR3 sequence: CASSREDRERDGYTF. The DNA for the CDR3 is TGCGCCAGCAGCCGCGAGGACAGGGAAAGAGATGGCTACACCTTC.

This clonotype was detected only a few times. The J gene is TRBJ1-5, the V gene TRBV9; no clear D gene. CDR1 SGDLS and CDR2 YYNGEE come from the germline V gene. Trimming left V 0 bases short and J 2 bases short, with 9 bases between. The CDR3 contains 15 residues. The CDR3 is CASSVGGMGNQPQHF. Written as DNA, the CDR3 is TGTGCCAGCAGCGTAGGAGGGATGGGCAATCAGCCCCAGCATTTT.